Each of the 15 T cell receptor beta chains below was sequenced from the same sample in a study of CDR3 diversity in severe acne. TCRdb itself ran the PCR reads through MiXCR, one entry per CDR3 protein. The table records 85,000 to 120,000 distinct CDR3 sequences, 51% of them present only once. The sample taken for sequencing was blood. Receptors originate from a male donor with acne.

V and J are TRBV24-1 and TRBJ1-2; TRBD1 matches 7 bases. Germline V gives CDR1 KGHDR, CDR2 SFDVKD. The CDR3 sequence is 14 residues long. V was clipped by 1 base and J by 5 bases; unmatched bases: 3. Written as DNA, the CDR3 is TGTGCCACCAGTGATTTTGGGACAGAGTATGGCTACACCTTC. As protein: CATSDFGTEYGYTF.

Points on this clonotype: At one end the junction does not follow the germline gene, possibly because of a read error. This chain joins TRBV7-2 and TRBJ2-7; tentatively, D is TRBD2 (5 bases). The CDR3 contains 13 residues. CDR1 is SGHTA, CDR2 FQGNSA, per germline. DNA of the CDR3: TGTGCCAGCAGCTTAGAGGGAACCGGGGAGCTGTACTTC. The encoded protein is CASSLEGTGELYF.

This clonotype was seen at least ten times. This sequence joins TRBV20-1 and TRBJ2-7; D is uncertain. CDR1 is DFQATT and CDR2 is SNEGSKA in the germline V gene (reference sequence). The V and J ends lost 5 bases and 0 bases respectively, with 11 bases between them. CDR3 length equals 13 residues. The CDR3 is CSAGRPSSYEQYV. CDR3 DNA sequence: TGCAGTGCTGGACGCCCCAGCTCCTACGAGCAGTACGTC.

This clonotype came up many times. This sequence joins TRBV9 and TRBJ1-1; D is possibly TRBD1 (6 bases). The germline gives CDR1 SGDLS, CDR2 YYNGEE. CDR3 length: 17 amino acids. The V and J ends lost 0 bases and 0 bases respectively, with 15 bases between them. CDR3 nucleotides: TGTGCCAGCAGCGTAGAGTCAGGGGATAGTATGAACACTGAAGCTTTCTTT. This codes for CASSVESGDSMNTEAFF.

This clonotype was picked up many times. This rearrangement joins TRBV19 to TRBJ1-3, with TRBD1 as a possible D gene (5 bases). Germline assignment: CDR1 LNHDA and CDR2 SQIVND (reference sequence). This CDR3 has 16 amino acids. V lost 3 bases and J lost 0, with 12 bases in between. Here the CDR3 DNA reads TGTGCCAGTAGTATCACCGGGGCCAACTCTGGAAACACCATATATTTT. Its translation is CASSITGANSGNTIYF.

Notes on this clonotype: One base away lies a much larger clone, so this may be a sequencing read error. The chain has TRBV6-1 and TRBJ2-7; D ambiguous. The CDR3 loop spans 15 amino acids. Germline-derived CDR1 and CDR2 are MNHNS and SASEGT. Trimming left V 5 bases short and J 1 base short, with 15 bases between. The chain's CDR3 is CASSYMGNGSYEQYF. CDR3 in DNA: TGTGCCAGCAGTTACATGGGGAACGGGTCCTACGAGCAGTACTTC.

With regard to this clonotype: A single base separates this from a much larger clone, so it may be a read error. This sequence joins TRBV5-1 and TRBJ2-2; no definite D call. From germline, CDR1 is SGHRS and CDR2 YFSETQ. The CDR3 runs to 15 residues. CDR3 nucleotides: TGCGCCAGCAACTTGTATGATGAATGGGGCGGGGAGCTGTTTTTT. Translating gives CASNLYDEWGGELFF. Looking up the rest from reference TRBV5-1 and TRBJ2-2 gives the full variable domain: KAGVTQTPRYLIKTRGQQVTLSCSPISGHRSVSWYQQTPGQGLQFLFEYFSETQRNKGNFPGRFSGRQFSNSRSEMNVSTLELGDSALYLCASNLYDEWGGELFFGEGSRLTVL.

The CDR3 is CAISDPNRDNYEQYF. As DNA, the CDR3 is TGTGCCATCAGTGACCCGAACCGGGACAACTACGAGCAGTACTTC. The chain uses TRBV10-3 and TRBJ2-7; D possibly corresponds to TRBD1 (6 bases). This CDR3 region has 15 residues. Deletions cut 3 bases from V and 3 bases from J, with 15 bases between. Germline CDR1 ENHRY, CDR2 SYGVKD.

This clonotype was seen at least ten times. The chain uses TRBV28 and TRBJ1-2, with D possibly being TRBD1 (6 bases). This CDR3 spans 14 amino acids. Trimming shortened V by 5 bases and J by 6 bases, and 16 bases separated the two germline ends. From germline, CDR1 is MDHEN and CDR2 SYDVKM. The CDR3 here is CASSPIGTIDGYTF. CDR3 in DNA: TGTGCCAGCAGTCCCATTGGGACAATTGATGGCTACACCTTC.

This chain uses TRBV29-1 with TRBJ1-1; D call uncertain. Germline CDR1 reads SQVTM; CDR2 reads ANQGSEA. The CDR3 covers 12 residues. V lost 7 bases to trimming and J lost 2 bases, with 11 bases between them. The CDR3 region is CSAEYFNTEAFF. CDR3 nucleotide sequence: TGCAGCGCTGAGTACTTTAACACTGAAGCTTTCTTT.

Note on this clonotype: One junction end does not reproduce the germline sequence, and a read error may be involved. In nucleotides, the CDR3 is TGCGCCAGCAGCCTTGGACTAGCGGGAGCCGAGCAGTACTTC. Encoded protein: CASSLGLAGAEQYF. The chain couples TRBV7-3 to TRBJ2-7; the match to TRBD2 covers 13 bases. Germline values: CDR1 SGHTA, CDR2 FQGTGA. The CDR3 length is 14 residues.

The chain is built from TRBV29-1 and TRBJ2-7, with D possibly TRBD1 on 6 matching bases. Germline assignment: CDR1 SQVTM and CDR2 ANQGSEA. The V end lost 8 bases, the J end lost 7 bases, and 21 bases lay between the germline ends. The CDR3 extends over 13 amino acids. CDR3 region: CSSEDRPTAEQYF. The CDR3 DNA reads TGCAGCAGTGAGGACAGACCTACGGCTGAGCAGTACTTC.

This clonotype was seen repeatedly, ten times or more. The rearrangement uses TRBV24-1 and TRBJ2-7; D tentatively fits TRBD1 or TRBD2 (5 bases each). The germline CDR1 and CDR2 sequences are KGHDR and SFDVKD. This CDR3 is 15 amino acids long. Trimming removed 7 bases from V and 1 base from J, with 16 bases in between. The DNA of the CDR3 is TGTGCCACCAGGGGTCCCGGGACGGTTTCCTACGAGCAGTACTTC. Protein product: CATRGPGTVSYEQYF.

With respect to this clonotype: Without the conserved terminal phenylalanine or tryptophan, this CDR3 likely stems from a read error. V usage is TRBV7-2 and J usage is TRBJ1-5, with D maybe TRBD1 (5 bases). The CDR3 is 14 residues long. CDR1 SGHTA and CDR2 FQGNSA come from the germline V gene. The chain's CDR3 is CATGWVGDNQPQHS. CDR3 in DNA: TGTGCTACCGGATGGGTGGGGGACAATCAGCCCCAGCATTCT.

This chain joins TRBV7-9 and TRBJ1-1; D is perhaps TRBD1 (6 bases). Germline CDR1 reads SEHNR; CDR2 reads FQNEAQ (reference sequence). CDR3 size: 15 residues. Trimming left V 6 bases short and J 4 bases short, with 18 bases between. The chain's CDR3 is CASRRRRGAVTEAFF. The CDR3 DNA follows: TGTGCCAGCAGGCGACGTCGGGGGGCGGTCACTGAAGCTTTCTTT.